Sequencing of this T cell receptor (beta chain) was carried out in a study of sequential checkpoint blockade in melanoma. Overall study context: Maintenance nivolumab came after either treatment sequence.

The treatment denotes: randomized to nivolumab then ipilimumab (arm A) or the reverse (arm B). CDR1 is MNHEY, CDR2 SMNVEV, per germline (reference sequence). This CDR3 has 16 amino acids. Measured with immunoSEQ multiplex PCR; TCRdb has only the in-frame clones, and not every one. The sample includes about 11,000 clones, about 81% of them seen just once. The receptor was derived from a human donor with melanoma. This rearrangement joins TRBV27 to TRBJ2-5, with 14 bases fitting TRBD2. The DNA matches TRBJ2-7 better at its end, which makes the J call doubtful. This specimen was CD8+ T cells sorted from blood (inferred from file names), taken from a patient given nivolumab and ipilimumab in sequence. CDR3 sequence reads: CASSLRGTSGSREQYF. The CDR3 DNA reads TGTGCCAGCAGTTTGAGGGGGACTAGCGGGAGCCGCGAGCAGTACTTC.